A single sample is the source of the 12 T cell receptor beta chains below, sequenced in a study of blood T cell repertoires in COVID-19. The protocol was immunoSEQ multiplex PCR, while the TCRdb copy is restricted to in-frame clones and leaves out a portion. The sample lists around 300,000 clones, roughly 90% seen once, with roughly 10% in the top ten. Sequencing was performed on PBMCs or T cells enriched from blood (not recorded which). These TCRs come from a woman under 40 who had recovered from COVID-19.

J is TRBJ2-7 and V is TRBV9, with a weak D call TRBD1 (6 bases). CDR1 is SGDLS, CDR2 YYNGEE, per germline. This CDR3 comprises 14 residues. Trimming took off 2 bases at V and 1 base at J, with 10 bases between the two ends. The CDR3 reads CASSVGQTSYEQYF. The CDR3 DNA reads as TGTGCCAGCAGCGTCGGACAGACTTCCTACGAGCAGTACTTC.

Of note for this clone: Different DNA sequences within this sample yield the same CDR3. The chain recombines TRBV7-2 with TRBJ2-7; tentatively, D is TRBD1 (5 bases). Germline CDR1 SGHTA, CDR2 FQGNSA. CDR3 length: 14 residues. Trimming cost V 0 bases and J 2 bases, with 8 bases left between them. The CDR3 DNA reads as TGTGCCAGCAGCTTAGCGCAGGGCCCCTACGAGCAGTACTTC. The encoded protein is CASSLAQGPYEQYF.

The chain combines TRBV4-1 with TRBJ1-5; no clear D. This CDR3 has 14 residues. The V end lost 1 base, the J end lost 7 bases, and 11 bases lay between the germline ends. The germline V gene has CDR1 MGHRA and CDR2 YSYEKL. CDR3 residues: CASSQVRVEQPQHF. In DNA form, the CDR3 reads TGCGCCAGCAGCCAAGTGAGGGTTGAACAGCCCCAGCATTTT.

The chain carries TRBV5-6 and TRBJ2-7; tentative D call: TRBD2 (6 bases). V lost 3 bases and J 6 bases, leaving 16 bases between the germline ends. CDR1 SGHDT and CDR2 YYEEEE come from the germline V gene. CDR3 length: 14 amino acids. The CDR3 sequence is CASSYHPSVSEQYF. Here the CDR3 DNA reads TGTGCCAGCAGCTACCACCCTAGCGTCAGCGAGCAGTACTTC.

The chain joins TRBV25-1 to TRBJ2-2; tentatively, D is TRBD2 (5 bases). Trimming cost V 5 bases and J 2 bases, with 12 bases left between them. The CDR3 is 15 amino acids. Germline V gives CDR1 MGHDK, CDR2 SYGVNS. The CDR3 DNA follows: TGTGCCAGCAGTAACGGGAAGGTTAACACCGGGGAGCTGTTTTTT. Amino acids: CASSNGKVNTGELFF.

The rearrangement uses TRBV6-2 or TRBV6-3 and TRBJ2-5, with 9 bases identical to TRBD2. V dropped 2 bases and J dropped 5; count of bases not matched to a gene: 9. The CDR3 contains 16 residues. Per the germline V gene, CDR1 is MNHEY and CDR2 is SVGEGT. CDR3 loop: CASSYLGTSSGETQYF. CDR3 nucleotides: TGTGCCAGCAGTTACCTCGGGACTAGCTCGGGGGAGACCCAGTACTTC.

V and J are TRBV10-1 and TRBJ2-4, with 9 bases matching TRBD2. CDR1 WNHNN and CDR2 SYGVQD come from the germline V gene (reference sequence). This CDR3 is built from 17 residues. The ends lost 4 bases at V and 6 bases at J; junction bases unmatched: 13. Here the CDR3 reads CASSGPSIAGVSNIQYF. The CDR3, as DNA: TGCGCCAGCAGTGGTCCCTCAATAGCGGGAGTATCAAACATTCAGTACTTC.

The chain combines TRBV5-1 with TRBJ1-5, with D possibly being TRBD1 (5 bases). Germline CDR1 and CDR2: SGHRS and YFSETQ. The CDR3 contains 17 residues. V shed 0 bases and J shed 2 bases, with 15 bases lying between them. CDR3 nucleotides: TGCGCCAGCAGCTTGGGTGAGGGCGGGGACGGCAATCAGCCCCAGCATTTT. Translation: CASSLGEGGDGNQPQHF.

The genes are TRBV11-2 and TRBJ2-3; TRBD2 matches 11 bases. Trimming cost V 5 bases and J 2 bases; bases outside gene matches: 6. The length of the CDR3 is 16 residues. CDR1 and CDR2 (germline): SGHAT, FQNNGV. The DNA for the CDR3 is TGTGCCAGCAGCGTACTAGCGGGGGCGCCCACAGATACGCAGTATTTT. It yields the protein CASSVLAGAPTDTQYF.

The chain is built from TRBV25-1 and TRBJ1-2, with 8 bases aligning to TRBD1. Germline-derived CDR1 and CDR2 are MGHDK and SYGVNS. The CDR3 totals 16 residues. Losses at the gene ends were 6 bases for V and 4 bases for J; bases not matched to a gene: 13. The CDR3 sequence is CASSPSGDRTLYGYTF. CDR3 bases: TGTGCCAGCAGCCCCTCTGGGGACAGGACTCTCTATGGCTACACCTTC.

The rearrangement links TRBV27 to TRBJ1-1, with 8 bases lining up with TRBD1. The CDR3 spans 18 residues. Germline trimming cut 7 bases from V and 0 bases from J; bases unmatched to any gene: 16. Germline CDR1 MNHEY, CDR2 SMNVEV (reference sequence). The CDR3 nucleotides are TGTGCCAGCAATTGGGGCCCGGGACAGGCTTCCATGAACACTGAAGCTTTCTTT. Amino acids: CASNWGPGQASMNTEAFF.

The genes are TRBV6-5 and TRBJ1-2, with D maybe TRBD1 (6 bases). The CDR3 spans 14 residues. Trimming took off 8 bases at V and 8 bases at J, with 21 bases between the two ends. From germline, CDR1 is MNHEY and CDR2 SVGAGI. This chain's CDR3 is CASFKGGTLNGYTF. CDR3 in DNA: TGTGCCAGCTTCAAGGGGGGGACCCTAAACGGCTACACCTTC.